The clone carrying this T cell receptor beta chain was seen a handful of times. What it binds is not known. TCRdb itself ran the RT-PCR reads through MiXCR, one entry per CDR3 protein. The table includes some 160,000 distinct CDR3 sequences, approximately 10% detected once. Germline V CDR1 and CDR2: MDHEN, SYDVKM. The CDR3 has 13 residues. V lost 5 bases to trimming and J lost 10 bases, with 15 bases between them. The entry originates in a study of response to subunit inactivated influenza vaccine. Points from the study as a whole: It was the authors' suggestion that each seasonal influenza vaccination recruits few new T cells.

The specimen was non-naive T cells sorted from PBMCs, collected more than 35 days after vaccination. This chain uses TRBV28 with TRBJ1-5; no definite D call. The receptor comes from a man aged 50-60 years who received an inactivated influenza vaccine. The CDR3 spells CASSPSPSEPQHF. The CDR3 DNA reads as TGTGCCAGCAGTCCCAGTCCGTCGGAACCCCAGCATTTT.